The rows below give T cell receptor beta chains drawn from one sample of a study of blood T cell repertoires in COVID-19. Method: immunoSEQ multiplex PCR; TCRdb's copy keeps in-frame clones and lacks some. The repertoire consists of around 150,000 clones, with around 86% occurring once and the leading ten covering 0.99%. Sequencing input: peripheral blood. These receptors were obtained from a young man with acute or convalescent COVID-19. The CDR3 runs from the conserved cysteine through the conserved F or W. D genes are given only for firm matches. A row's size may be missing; if present it is once, few, many or a size class.

cdr3_aa cdr3_nt clone_size j_call d_call v_call
CASSGNGNTIYF TGTGCCAGTAGTGGCAATGGAAACACCATATATTTT once TRBJ1-3 - TRBV19
CASSQGSRLKTAIYF TGTGCCAGCAGCCAAGGTTCCAGGCTTAAAACCGCCATATATTTT - TRBJ1-3 - TRBV3-1/TRBV3-2
CASSYSPGDYGYTF TGTGCCAGCAGTTACTCTCCGGGGGACTATGGCTACACCTTC - TRBJ1-2 - TRBV6-5
CASRDRGATTYGYTF TGTGCCAGCCGGGACAGGGGGGCCACCACCTATGGCTACACCTTC - TRBJ1-2 TRBD1 TRBV2
CASSPTSQGSYGYTF TGTGCCAGTAGTCCTACTTCACAGGGGTCCTATGGCTACACCTTC - TRBJ1-2 TRBD1 TRBV19
CASSPSTSGGELFF TGTGCCAGCAGTCCCTCCACTTCAGGCGGGGAGCTGTTTTTT - TRBJ2-2 - TRBV7-9
CASSSVGGVNTGELFF TGCGCCAGCAGCTCCGTCGGGGGGGTAAACACCGGGGAGCTGTTTTTT - TRBJ2-2 TRBD2 TRBV5-1
CASHHQGAGETQYF TGTGCCAGCCATCATCAGGGGGCGGGGGAGACCCAGTACTTC - TRBJ2-5 TRBD1 TRBV25-1
CASSLDSAYGYTF TGTGCCAGCAGCCTTGACTCTGCCTATGGCTACACCTTC - TRBJ1-2 - TRBV7-3
CASSQDPVGDPIVTEAFF TGCGCCAGCAGCCAAGATCCGGTAGGGGATCCGATAGTCACTGAAGCTTTCTTT few TRBJ1-1 - TRBV4-1
CASSLDGTEAFF TGCGCCAGCAGCTTGGACGGCACTGAAGCTTTCTTT - TRBJ1-1 - TRBV5-1
CASSLGAAVGEQYF TGTGCCAGCAGCCTGGGAGCGGCCGTCGGCGAGCAGTACTTC - TRBJ2-7 - TRBV14
CAIRAAGVESSYNSPLHF TGTGCCATCAGGGCTGCGGGGGTCGAGAGCTCCTATAATTCACCCCTCCACTTT - TRBJ1-6 - TRBV10-3
CASSPKGQVPRDTQYF TGTGCCAGCAGCCCAAAGGGGCAGGTCCCGCGGGATACGCAGTATTTT - TRBJ2-3 - TRBV4-2
CASSLSTGPQETQYF TGTGCCAGCAGCCTATCGACAGGGCCTCAAGAGACCCAGTACTTC - TRBJ2-5 TRBD1 TRBV7-9
CASSLAGGEDIQYF TGTGCCAGCAGCTTAGCAGGGGGCGAGGACATTCAGTACTTC - TRBJ2-4 TRBD1 TRBV5-4
CASSPPAQGNNSPLHF TGTGCCAGCTCACCACCGGCTCAGGGCAACAATTCACCCCTCCACTTT - TRBJ1-6 - TRBV18
CASSFRGIGYNSPLHF TGTGCCAGCAGCTTCCGGGGGATAGGCTATAATTCACCCCTCCACTTT - TRBJ1-6 - TRBV5-6
CASSISPGGRNYGYTF TGTGCCAGTAGTATTTCTCCAGGGGGACGAAACTATGGCTACACCTTC - TRBJ1-2 TRBD1 TRBV19
CASSRGYTEAFF TGTGCCAGCAGCCGGGGGTACACTGAAGCTTTCTTT - TRBJ1-1 - TRBV7-9